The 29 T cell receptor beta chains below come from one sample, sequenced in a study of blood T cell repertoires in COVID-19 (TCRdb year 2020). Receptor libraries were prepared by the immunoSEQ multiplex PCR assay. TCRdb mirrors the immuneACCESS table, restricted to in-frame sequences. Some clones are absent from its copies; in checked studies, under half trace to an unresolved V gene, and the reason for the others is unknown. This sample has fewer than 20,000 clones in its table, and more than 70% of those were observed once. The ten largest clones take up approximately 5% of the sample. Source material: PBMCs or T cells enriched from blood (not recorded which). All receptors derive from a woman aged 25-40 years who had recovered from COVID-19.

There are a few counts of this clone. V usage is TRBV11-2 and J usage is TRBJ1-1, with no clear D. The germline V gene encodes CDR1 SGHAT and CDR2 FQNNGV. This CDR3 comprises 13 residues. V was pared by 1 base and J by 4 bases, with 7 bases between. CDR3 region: CASSLASPTEAFF. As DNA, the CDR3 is TGTGCCAGCAGCTTAGCCAGTCCCACTGAAGCTTTCTTT.

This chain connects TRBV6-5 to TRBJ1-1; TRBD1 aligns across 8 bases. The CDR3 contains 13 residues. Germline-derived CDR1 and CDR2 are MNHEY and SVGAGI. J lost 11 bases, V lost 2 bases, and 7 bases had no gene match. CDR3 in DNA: TGTGCCAGCAGTTACGGACAGGGTACCCTGGCTTTCTTT. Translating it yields CASSYGQGTLAFF.

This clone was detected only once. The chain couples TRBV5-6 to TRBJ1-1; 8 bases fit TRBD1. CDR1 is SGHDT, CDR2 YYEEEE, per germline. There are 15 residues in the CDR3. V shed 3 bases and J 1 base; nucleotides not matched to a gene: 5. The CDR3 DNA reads TGTGCCAGCAGCTGGACCACAGGGGGGAACACTGAAGCTTTCTTT. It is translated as CASSWTTGGNTEAFF.

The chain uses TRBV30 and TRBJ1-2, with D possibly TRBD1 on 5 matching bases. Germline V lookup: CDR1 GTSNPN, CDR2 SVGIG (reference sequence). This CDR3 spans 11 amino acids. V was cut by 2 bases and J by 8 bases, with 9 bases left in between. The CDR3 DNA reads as TGTGCCTGGAGTCCTGGGGGGGGCTACACCTTC. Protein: CAWSPGGGYTF.

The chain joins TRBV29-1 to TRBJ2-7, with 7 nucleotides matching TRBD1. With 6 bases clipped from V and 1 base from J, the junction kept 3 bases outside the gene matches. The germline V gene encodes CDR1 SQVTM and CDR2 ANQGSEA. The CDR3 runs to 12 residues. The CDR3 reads CSVGDSSYEQYF. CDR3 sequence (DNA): TGCAGCGTGGGGGACAGTTCCTACGAGCAGTACTTC.

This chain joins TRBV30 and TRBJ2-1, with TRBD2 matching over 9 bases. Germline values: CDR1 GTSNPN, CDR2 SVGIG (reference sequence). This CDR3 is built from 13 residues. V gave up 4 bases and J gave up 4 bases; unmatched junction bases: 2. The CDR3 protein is CAWIAGGYNEQFF. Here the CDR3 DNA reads TGTGCCTGGATCGCGGGGGGGTACAATGAGCAGTTCTTC. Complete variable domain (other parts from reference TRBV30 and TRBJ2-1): SQTIHQWPATLVQPVGSPLSLECTVEGTSNPNLYWYRQAAGRGLQLLFYSVGIGQISSEVPQNLSASRPQDRQFILSSKKLLLSDSGFYLCAWIAGGYNEQFFGPGTRLTVL.

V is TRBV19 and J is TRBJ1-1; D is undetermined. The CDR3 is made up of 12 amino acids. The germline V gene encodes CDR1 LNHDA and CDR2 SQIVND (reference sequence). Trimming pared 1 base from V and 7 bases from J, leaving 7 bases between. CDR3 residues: CASSIVGLEAFF. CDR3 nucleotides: TGTGCCAGTAGTATAGTAGGACTTGAAGCTTTCTTT.

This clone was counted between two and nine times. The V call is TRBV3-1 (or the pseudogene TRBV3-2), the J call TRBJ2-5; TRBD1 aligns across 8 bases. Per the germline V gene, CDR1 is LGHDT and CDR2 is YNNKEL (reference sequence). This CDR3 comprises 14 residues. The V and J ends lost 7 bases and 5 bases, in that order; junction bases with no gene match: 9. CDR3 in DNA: TGTGCCAGCATTCTTCAGGGGGCGGATGAGACCCAGTACTTC. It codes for CASILQGADETQYF.

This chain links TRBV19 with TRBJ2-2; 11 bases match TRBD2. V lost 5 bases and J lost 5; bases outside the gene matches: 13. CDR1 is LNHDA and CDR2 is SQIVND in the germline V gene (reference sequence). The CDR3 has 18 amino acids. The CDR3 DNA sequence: TGTGCCAGTAGTGCGTTCCTAGCGGGGGGCCGGGAGACCGGGGAGCTGTTTTTT. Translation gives CASSAFLAGGRETGELFF.

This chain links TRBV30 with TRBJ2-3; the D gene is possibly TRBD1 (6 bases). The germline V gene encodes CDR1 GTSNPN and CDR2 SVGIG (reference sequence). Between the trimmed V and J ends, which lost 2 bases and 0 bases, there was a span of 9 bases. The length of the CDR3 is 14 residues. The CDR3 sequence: CAWSRGQSTDTQYF. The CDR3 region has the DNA TGTGCCTGGAGTAGAGGACAGAGCACAGATACGCAGTATTTT.

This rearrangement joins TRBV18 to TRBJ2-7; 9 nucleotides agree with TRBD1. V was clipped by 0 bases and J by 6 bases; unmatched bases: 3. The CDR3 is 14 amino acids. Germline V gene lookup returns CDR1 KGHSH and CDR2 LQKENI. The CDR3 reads CASSPPGQGVEQYF. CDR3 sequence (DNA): TGTGCCAGCTCACCACCGGGACAGGGCGTCGAGCAGTACTTC.

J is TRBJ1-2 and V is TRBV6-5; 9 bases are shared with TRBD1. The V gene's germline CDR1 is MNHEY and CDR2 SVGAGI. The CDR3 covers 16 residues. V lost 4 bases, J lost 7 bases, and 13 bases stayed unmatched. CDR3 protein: CASSLSGTGILGGYTF. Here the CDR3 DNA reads TGTGCCAGCAGTTTGTCCGGGACAGGGATTTTGGGTGGCTACACCTTC.

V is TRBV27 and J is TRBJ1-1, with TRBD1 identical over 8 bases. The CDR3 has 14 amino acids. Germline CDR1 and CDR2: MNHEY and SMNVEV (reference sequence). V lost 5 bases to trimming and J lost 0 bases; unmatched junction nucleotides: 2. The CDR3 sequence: CASSLDRVNTEAFF. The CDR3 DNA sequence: TGTGCCAGCAGTCTGGACAGGGTGAACACTGAAGCTTTCTTT.

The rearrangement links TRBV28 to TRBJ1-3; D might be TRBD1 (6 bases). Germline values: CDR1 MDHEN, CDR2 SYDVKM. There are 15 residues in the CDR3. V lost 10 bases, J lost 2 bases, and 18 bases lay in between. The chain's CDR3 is CATSLGGLTGNTIYF. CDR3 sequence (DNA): TGTGCCACCTCCCTGGGGGGGCTGACTGGAAACACCATATATTTT.

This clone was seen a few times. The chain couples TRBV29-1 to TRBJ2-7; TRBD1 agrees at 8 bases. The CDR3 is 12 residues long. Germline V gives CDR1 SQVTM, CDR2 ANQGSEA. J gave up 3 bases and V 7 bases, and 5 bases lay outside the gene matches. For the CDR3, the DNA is TGCAGCGCGGGGACAGGAGGCTACGAGCAGTACTTC. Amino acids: CSAGTGGYEQYF.

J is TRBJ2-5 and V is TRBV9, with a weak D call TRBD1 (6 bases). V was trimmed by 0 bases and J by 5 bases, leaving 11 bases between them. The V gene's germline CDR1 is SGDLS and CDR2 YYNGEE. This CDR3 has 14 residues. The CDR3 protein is CASSVAGGVETQYF. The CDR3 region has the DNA TGTGCCAGCAGCGTAGCTGGGGGCGTCGAGACCCAGTACTTC. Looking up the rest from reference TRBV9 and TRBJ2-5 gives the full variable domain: DSGVTQTPKHLITATGQRVTLRCSPRSGDLSVYWYQQSLDQGLQFLIQYYNGEERAKGNILERFSAQQFPDLHSELNLSSLELGDSALYFCASSVAGGVETQYFGPGTRLLVL.

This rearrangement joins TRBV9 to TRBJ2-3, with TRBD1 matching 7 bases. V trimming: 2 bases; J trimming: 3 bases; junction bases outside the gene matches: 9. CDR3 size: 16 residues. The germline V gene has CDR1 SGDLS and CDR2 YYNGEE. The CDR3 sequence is CASSVGTVLGTDTQYF. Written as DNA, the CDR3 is TGTGCCAGCAGCGTGGGGACAGTTTTAGGGACAGATACGCAGTATTTT.

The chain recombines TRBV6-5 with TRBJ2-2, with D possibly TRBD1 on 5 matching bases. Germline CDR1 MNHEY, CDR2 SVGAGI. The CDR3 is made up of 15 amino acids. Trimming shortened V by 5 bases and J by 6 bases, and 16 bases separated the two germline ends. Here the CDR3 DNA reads TGTGCCAGCAGTCTGGATCTAGGGGCGGCCGGGGAGCTGTTTTTT. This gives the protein CASSLDLGAAGELFF.

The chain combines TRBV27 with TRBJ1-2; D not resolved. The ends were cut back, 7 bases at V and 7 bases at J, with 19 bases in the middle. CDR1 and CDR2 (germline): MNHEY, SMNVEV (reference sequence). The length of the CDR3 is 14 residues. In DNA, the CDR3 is TGTGCCAGCACCAGCATTGGGCAGCCAACTGGCTACACCTTC. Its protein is CASTSIGQPTGYTF.

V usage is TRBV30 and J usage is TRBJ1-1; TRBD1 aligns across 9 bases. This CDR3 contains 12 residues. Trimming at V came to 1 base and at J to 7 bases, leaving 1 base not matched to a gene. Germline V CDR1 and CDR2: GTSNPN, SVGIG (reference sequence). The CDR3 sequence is CAWSADRGEAFF. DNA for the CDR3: TGTGCCTGGAGTGCGGACAGGGGTGAAGCTTTCTTT.

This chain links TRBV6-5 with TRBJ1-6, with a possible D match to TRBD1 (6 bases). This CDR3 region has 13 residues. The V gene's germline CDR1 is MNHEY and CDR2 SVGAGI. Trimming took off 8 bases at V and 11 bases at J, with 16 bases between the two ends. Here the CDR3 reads CASGPQGMTPLHF. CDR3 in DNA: TGTGCCAGCGGGCCGCAGGGGATGACACCCCTCCACTTT.

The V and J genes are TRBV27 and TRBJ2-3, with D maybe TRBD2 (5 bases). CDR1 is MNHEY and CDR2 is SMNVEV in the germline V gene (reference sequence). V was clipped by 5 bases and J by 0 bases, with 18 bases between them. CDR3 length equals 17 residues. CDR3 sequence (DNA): TGTGCCAGCAGTCCAGACTTCGGCGCGGGCAGCACAGATACGCAGTATTTT. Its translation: CASSPDFGAGSTDTQYF.

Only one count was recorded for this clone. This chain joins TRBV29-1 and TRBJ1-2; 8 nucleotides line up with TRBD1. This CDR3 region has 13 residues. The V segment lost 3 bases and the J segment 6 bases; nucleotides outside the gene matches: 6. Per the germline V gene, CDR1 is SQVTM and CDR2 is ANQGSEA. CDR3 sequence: CSVEPGQGHGYTF. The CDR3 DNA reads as TGCAGCGTTGAGCCCGGACAGGGTCATGGCTACACCTTC.

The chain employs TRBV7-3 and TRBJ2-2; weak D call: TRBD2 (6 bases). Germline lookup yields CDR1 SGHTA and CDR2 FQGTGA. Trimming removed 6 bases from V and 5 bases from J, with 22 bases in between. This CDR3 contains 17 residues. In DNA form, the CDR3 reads TGTGCCAGCAGTATGGGGGTCCAGGCAGGGAGGACCGGGGAGCTGTTTTTT. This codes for CASSMGVQAGRTGELFF.

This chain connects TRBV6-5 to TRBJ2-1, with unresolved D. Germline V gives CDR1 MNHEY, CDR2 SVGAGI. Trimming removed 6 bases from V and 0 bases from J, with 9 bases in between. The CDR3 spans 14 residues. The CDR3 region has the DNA TGTGCCAGCAGACCCAGTTTCTCCTACAATGAGCAGTTCTTC. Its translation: CASRPSFSYNEQFF.

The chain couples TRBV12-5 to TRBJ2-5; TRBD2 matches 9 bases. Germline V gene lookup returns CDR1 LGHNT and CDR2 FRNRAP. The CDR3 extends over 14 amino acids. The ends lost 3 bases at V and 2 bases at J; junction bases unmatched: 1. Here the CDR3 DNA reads TGTGCTAGTGGTTTCGCGGGGGGGCAAGAGACCCAGTACTTC. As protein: CASGFAGGQETQYF.

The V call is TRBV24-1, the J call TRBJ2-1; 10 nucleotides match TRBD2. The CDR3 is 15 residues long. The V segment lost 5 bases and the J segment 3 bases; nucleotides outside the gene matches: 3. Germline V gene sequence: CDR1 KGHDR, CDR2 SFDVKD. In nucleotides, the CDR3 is TGTGCCACCAGTGTGGCTAGCGGGGGCTACAATGAGCAGTTCTTC. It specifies CATSVASGGYNEQFF.

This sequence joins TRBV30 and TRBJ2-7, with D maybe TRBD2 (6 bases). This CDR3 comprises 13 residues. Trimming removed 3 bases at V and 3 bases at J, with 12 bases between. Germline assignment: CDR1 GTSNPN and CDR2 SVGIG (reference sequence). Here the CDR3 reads CAWRAGLVYEQYF. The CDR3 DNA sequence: TGTGCCTGGAGGGCGGGACTTGTCTACGAGCAGTACTTC.

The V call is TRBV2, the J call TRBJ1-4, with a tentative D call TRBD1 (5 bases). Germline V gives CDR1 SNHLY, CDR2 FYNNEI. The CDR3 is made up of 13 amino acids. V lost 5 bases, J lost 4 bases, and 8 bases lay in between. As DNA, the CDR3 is TGTGCCAGCAGTTGGGGGGGTAATGAAAAACTGTTTTTT. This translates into CASSWGGNEKLFF.